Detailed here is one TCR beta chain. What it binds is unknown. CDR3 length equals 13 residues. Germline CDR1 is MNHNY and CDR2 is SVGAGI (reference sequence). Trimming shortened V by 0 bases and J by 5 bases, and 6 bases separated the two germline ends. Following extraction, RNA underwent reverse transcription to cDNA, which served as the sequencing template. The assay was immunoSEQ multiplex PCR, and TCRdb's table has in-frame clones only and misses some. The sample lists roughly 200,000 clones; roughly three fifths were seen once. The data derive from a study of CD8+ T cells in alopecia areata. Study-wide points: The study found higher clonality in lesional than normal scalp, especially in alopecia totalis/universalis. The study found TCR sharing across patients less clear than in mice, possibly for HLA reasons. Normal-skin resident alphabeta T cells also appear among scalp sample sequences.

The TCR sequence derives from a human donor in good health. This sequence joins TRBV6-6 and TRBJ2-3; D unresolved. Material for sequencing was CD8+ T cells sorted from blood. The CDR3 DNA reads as TGTGCCAGCAGTTACTCAGCTCTAGATACGCAGTATTTT. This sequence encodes CASSYSALDTQYF.